This TCR beta chain originates from a study of cytomegalovirus exposure and HLA in healthy donors. Notes on the study in general: HLA alleles showed associations with 16,951 TCR beta sequences in a later analysis, at a 0.05 false discovery rate. Earlier findings revealed that most TCR beta V segments proved productive either about 87% or about 30% of the time.

Vbeta (60) and Jbeta (13) primers were used in the PCR. Using immunoSEQ multiplex PCR, the repertoire was profiled, and TCRdb retains in-frame clones only, with some absent. The sample has 120,000 or so clones; more than 75% are singletons. V was pared by 4 bases and J by 5 bases, with 1 base of the junction left unmatched. The V gene's germline CDR1 is MGHRA and CDR2 YSYEKL. There are 14 residues in the CDR3. With regard to this clone: The target antigen is unknown.

The J gene is TRBJ2-1, the V gene TRBV4-1; TRBD1 matches at 11 bases. The specimen sequenced was PBMCs. This TCR was sampled from a man younger than 35 in good health and CMV-seronegative. The CDR3: CASSPGQGDNEQFF. In nucleotides, the CDR3 is TGCGCCAGCAGCCCGGGACAGGGGGACAATGAGCAGTTCTTC.